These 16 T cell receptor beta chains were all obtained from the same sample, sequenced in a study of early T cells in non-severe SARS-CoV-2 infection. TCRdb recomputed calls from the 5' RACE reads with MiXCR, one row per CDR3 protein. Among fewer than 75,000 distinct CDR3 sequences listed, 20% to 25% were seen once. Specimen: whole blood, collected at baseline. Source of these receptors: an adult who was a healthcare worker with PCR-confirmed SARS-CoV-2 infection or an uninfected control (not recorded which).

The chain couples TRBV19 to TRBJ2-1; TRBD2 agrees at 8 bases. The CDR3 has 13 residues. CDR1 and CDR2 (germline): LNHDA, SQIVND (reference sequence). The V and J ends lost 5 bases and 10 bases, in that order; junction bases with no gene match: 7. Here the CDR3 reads CASSYGGAEEQFF. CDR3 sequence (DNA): TGTGCCAGTAGTTACGGGGGGGCCGAAGAGCAGTTCTTC.

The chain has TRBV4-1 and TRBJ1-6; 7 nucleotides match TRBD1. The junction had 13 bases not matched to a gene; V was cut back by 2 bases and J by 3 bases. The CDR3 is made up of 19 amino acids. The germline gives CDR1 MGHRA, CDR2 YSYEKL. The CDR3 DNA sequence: TGCGCCAGCAGCCAATGGACCCCACACCGGGACAGCTATAATTCACCCCTCCACTTT. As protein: CASSQWTPHRDSYNSPLHF.

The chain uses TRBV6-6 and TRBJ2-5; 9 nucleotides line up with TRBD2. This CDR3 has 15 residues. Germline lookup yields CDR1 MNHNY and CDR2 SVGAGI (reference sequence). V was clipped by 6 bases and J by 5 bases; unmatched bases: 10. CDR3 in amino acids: CASRPPGLATETQYF. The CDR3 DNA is TGTGCCAGCAGACCTCCGGGACTAGCTACGGAGACCCAGTACTTC.

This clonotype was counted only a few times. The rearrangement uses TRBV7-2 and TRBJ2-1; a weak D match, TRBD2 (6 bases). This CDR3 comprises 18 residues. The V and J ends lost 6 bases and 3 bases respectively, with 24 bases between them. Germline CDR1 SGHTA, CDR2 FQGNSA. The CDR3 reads CASSSGASAIMCYNEQFF. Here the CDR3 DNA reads TGTGCCAGCAGTAGTGGGGCTAGCGCAATAATGTGCTACAATGAGCAGTTCTTC.

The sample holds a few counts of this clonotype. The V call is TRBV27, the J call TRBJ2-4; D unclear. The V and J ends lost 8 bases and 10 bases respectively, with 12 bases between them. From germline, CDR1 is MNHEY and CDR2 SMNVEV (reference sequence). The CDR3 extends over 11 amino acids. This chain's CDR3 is CASRAGRIQYF. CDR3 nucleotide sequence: TGTGCCAGCCGAGCCGGCAGGATTCAGTACTTC.

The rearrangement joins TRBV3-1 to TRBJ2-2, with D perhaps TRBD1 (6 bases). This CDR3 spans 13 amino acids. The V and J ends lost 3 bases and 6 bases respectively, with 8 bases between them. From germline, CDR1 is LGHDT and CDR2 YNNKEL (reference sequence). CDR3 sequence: CASSHRGSGELFF. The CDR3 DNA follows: TGTGCCAGCAGCCACAGGGGCTCCGGGGAGCTGTTTTTT.

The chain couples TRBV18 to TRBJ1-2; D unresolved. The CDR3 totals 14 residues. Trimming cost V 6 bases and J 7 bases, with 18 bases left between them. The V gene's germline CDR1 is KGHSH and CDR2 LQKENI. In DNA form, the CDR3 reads TGTGCCAGCTCCCCAGGCGGCGGGAAGTTTGGCTACACCTTC. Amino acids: CASSPGGGKFGYTF.

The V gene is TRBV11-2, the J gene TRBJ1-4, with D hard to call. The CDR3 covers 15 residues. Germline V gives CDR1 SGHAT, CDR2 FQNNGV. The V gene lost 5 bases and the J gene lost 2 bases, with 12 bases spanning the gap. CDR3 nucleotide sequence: TGTGCCAGCAGCCCTACGATTGGCACTAATGAAAAACTGTTTTTT. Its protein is CASSPTIGTNEKLFF.

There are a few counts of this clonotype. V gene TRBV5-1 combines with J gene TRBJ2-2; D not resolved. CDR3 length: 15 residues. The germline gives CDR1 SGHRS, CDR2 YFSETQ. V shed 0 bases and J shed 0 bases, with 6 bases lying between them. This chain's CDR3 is CASSLDVANTGELFF. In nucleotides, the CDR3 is TGCGCCAGCAGCTTGGATGTGGCGAACACCGGGGAGCTGTTTTTT. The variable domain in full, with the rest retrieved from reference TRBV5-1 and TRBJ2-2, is KAGVTQTPRYLIKTRGQQVTLSCSPISGHRSVSWYQQTPGQGLQFLFEYFSETQRNKGNFPGRFSGRQFSNSRSEMNVSTLELGDSALYLCASSLDVANTGELFFGEGSRLTVL.

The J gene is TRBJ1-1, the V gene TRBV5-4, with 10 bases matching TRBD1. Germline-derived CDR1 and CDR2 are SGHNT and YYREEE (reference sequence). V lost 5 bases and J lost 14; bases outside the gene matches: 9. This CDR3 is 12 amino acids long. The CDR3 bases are TGTGCCAGCAGTCAGCCCGGGACAGGGGCATTCTTT. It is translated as CASSQPGTGAFF. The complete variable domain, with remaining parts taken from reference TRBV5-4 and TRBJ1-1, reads ETGVTQSPTHLIKTRGQQVTLRCSSQSGHNTVSWYQQALGQGPQFIFQYYREEENGRGNFPPRFSGLQFPNYSSELNVNALELDDSALYLCASSQPGTGAFFGQGTRLTVV.

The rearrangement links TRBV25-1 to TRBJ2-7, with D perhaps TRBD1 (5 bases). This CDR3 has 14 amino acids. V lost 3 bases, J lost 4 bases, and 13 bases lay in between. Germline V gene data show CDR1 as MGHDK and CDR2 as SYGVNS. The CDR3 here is CASSDAGYFYEQYF. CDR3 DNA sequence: TGTGCCAGCAGTGACGCAGGGTACTTTTACGAGCAGTACTTC.

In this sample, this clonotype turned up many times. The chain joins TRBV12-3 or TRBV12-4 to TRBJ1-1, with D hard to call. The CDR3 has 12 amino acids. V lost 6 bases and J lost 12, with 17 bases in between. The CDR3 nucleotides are TGTGCCAGCAGCCGTATCGGGGAGAGGACTTTCTTT. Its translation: CASSRIGERTFF.

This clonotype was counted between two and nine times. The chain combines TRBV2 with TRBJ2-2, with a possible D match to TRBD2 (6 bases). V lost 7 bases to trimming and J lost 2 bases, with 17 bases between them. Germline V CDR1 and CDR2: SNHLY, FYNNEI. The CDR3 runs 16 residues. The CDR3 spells CASTLGGTGNTGELFF. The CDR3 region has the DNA TGTGCCAGCACTCTTGGGGGGACTGGTAACACCGGGGAGCTGTTTTTT.

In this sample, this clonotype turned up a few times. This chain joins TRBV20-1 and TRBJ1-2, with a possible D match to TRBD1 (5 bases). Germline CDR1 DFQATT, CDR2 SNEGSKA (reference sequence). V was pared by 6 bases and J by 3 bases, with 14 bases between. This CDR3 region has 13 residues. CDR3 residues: CSAGDYLDYGYTF. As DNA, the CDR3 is TGCAGTGCGGGGGACTATTTAGACTATGGCTACACCTTC.

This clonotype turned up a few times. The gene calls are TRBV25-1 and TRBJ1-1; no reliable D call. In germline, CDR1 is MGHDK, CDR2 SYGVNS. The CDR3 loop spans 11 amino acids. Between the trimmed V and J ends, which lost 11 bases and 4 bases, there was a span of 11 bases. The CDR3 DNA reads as TGTGCCGCGGGCCTGAGCACTGAAGCTTTCTTT. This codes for CAAGLSTEAFF.

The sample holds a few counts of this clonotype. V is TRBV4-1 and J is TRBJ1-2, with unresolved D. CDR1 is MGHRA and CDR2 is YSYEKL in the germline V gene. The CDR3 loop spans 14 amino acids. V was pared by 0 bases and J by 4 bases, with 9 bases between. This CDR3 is CASSQDWVPYGYTF. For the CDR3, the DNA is TGCGCCAGCAGCCAAGATTGGGTACCCTATGGCTACACCTTC.